The entry below describes one T cell receptor beta chain. The data derive from a study of tumor-infiltrating lymphocytes in glioblastoma multiforme. The CDR3 extends over 13 amino acids. Between the trimmed V and J ends, which lost 4 bases and 1 base, there was a span of 7 bases. The germline V gene has CDR1 LGHDT and CDR2 YNNKEL (reference sequence). Multiple V-beta primers and a C-beta primer amplified TCRB from RNA. Each CDR3 protein gets one entry after TCRdb re-called the multiplex PCR reads with MiXCR. The top ten clones hold around 29% of a sample with approximately 10,000 distinct CDR3 sequences, around three fifths of them seen once.

Sequenced input: brain tumor tissue. The receptor was isolated from a male donor with glioblastoma. J is TRBJ1-1 and V is TRBV3-1; D call uncertain. The CDR3 sequence: CASSRAENTEAFF. CDR3 bases: TGTGCCAGCAGCCGCGCGGAGAACACTGAAGCTTTCTTT.